This TCR beta chain derives from a study of cytomegalovirus exposure and HLA in healthy donors. CDR1 is SQVTM, CDR2 ANQGSEA, per germline. CDR3 length: 14 amino acids. V shed 1 base and J 8 bases; nucleotides not matched to a gene: 9. The primer mix had 60 Vbeta and 13 Jbeta primers. Data came from immunoSEQ multiplex PCR; TCRdb stores just in-frame clones and leaves some out. The sample yields around 110,000 clones, more than 60% seen once. This sequence originates from a man aged 55 to 70 in good health and CMV-seronegative. Sample: PBMCs. This chain joins TRBV29-1 and TRBJ1-2; TRBD1 matches 8 bases. The CDR3, as DNA: TGCAGCGTTGAAGGGCAGGGGGCCTCGGAGGGCTACACCTTC. This codes for CSVEGQGASEGYTF.